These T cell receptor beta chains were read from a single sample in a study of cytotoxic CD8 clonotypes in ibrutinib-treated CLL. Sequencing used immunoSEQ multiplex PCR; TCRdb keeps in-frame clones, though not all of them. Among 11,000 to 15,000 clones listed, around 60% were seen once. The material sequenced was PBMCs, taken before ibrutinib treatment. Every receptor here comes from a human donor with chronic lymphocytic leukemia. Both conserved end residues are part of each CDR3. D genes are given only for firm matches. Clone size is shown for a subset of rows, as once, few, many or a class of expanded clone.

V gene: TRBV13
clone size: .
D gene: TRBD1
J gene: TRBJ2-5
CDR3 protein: CASSPPGGGGETQYF
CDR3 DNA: TGTGCCAGCAGCCCTCCAGGGGGTGGGGGAGAGACCCAGTACTTC

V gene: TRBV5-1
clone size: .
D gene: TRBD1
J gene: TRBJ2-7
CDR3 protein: CASSSRAGTGIEQYF
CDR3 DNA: TGCGCCAGCAGCTCGCGGGCCGGGACAGGTATCGAGCAGTACTTC

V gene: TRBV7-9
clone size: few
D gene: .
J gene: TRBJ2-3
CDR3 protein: CASSFDSTDTQYF
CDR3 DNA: TGTGCCAGCAGCTTTGACAGCACAGATACGCAGTATTTT

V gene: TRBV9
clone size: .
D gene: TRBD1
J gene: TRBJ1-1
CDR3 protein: CASSFTGTGTTEAFF
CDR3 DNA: TGTGCCAGCAGCTTTACCGGGACAGGGACCACTGAAGCTTTCTTT

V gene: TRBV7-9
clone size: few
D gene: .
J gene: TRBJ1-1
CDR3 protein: CASSLGSRGTEAFF
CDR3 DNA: TGTGCCAGCAGCTTAGGGAGTCGGGGGACTGAAGCTTTCTTT

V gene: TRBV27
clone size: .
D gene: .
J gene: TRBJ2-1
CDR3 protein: CASSLSKGSEQFF
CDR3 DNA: TGTGCCAGCAGTTTATCAAAAGGGTCTGAGCAGTTCTTC

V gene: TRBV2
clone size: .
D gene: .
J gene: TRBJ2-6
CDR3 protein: CASTMSHGANVLTF
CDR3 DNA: TGTGCCAGCACCATGTCGCACGGGGCCAACGTCCTGACTTTC

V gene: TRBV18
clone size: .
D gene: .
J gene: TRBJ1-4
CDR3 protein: CASSPGVEEKLFF
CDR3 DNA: TGTGCCAGCTCACCAGGGGTTGAGGAAAAACTGTTTTTT

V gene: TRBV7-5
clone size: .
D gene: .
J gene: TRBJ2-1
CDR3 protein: CASSLAQGDYNEQFF
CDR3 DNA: TGTGCCAGCAGCTTAGCACAGGGGGACTACAATGAGCAGTTCTTC

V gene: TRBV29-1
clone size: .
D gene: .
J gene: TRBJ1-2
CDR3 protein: CSVGTRPGYTF
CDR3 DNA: TGCAGCGTTGGGACAAGGCCTGGCTACACCTTC

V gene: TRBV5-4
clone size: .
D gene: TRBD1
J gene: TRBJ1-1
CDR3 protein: CASTARGHGTEAFF
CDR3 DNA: TGTGCCAGCACCGCGAGGGGGCATGGAACTGAAGCTTTCTTT

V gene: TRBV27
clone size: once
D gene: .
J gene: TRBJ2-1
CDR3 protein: CASRPRIYNEQFF
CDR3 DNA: TGTGCCAGCAGGCCCAGGATATACAATGAGCAGTTCTTC

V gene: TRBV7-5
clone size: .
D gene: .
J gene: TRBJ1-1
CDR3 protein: CVRSLENGGRRDTEAFF
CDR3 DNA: TGTGTCAGAAGCTTAGAAAACGGGGGGAGGCGTGACACTGAAGCTTTCTTT

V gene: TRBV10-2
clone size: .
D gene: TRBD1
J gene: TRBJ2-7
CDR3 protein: CASSEYVTGVGYEQYF
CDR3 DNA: TGCGCCAGCAGTGAGTATGTGACAGGGGTAGGGTACGAGCAGTACTTC

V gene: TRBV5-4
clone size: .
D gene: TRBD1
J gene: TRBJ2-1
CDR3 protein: CASSGTGGEQFF
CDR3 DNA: TGTGCCAGCAGCGGGACAGGTGGAGAGCAGTTCTTC

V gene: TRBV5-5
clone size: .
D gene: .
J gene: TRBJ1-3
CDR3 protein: CASSLRVISGNTIYF
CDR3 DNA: TGTGCCAGCAGCTTGCGGGTGATCTCTGGAAACACCATATATTTT

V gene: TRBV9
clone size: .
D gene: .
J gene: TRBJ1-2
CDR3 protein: CASSVAGRNYGYTF
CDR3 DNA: TGTGCCAGCAGCGTAGCGGGACGGAACTATGGCTACACCTTC

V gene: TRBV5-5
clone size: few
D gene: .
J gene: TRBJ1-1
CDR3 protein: CASSTGLIANTEAFF
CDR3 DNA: TGTGCCAGCAGCACCGGCCTTATTGCGAACACTGAAGCTTTCTTT

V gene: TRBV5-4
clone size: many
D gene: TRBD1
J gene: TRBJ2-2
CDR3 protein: CASSPSDRVATGELFF
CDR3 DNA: TGTGCCAGCAGCCCCTCGGACAGGGTGGCCACCGGGGAGCTGTTTTTT

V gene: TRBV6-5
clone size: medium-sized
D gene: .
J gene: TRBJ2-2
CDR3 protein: CASRDRDGPWGLFF
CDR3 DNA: TGTGCCAGCAGAGACCGGGACGGACCTTGGGGGCTGTTTTTT

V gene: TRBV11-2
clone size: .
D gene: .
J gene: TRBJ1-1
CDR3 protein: CASSLAVTAVEAFF
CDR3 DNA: TGTGCCAGCAGCTTAGCTGTTACCGCGGTGGAAGCTTTCTTT

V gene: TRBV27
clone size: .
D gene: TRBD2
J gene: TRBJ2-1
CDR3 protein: CASSSGTSGGDEQFF
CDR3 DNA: TGTGCCAGCAGTTCCGGGACTAGCGGGGGGGATGAGCAGTTCTTC

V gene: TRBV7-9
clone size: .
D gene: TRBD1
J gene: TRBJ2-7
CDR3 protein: CASSQFGTGIREQYF
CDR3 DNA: TGTGCCAGCAGTCAGTTCGGGACAGGGATACGCGAGCAGTACTTC

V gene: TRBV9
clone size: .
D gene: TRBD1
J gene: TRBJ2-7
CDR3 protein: CASSTGGEQYF
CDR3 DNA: TGTGCCAGCAGCACAGGGGGCGAGCAGTACTTC